This T cell receptor beta chain stems from a study of blood T cell repertoires in COVID-19 (dated by TCRdb to the early 2020s). Study-level background: Samples covering the acute and convalescent phases of COVID-19 were provided by collaborators in the United States, Italy and Spain. The material from the prospective study consisted of cDNA or gDNA derived from T cells, B-cell-depleted T cells, or PBMCs. Subjects who had been exposed to COVID-19, were actively infected with it, or had recovered from it provided the deeply sampled blood TCRbeta repertoires that made up the dataset. Samples came from the ongoing ImmuneRACE study (first 160 participants) plus 1,254 subjects from 6 global collaborators. HLA class I and class II types, where available, came from metadata supplied by the sample provider rather than from assay-based typing. The repertoires were released in a freely available public database intended as a resource for research on the immune response to SARS-CoV-2. Nearly every sample came with metadata listing a de-identified subject ID, COVID-19 status, age in years and sex.

Enrolling through a virtual design, the prospective study's participants ranged in age from about 18 to 100 years and lived across about two dozen United States geographic areas. In the prospective study, participants were assigned to cohorts based on the clinical history participants reported in a screening survey and a study questionnaire. Mobile phlebotomists in the prospective study collected whole blood, serum and a nasopharyngeal or oropharyngeal swab from every participant. Additional blood draws and questionnaires over an approximately 2-month period could optionally be provided by prospective study participants. Prospective study blood samples were shipped either frozen or at room temperature before DNA extraction. According to the germline V gene, CDR1 reads MNHNS and CDR2 reads SASEGT. Taken from cysteine to phenylalanine, the CDR3 has 16 residues. The only DNA kept is the CDR3, 48 bases in frame from the first base. A distance of 9 bases separates the germline ends of V and J, which lose 1 base and 0 bases respectively.

TCRbeta CDR3 regions were amplified from genomic DNA using the immunoSEQ Assay, a bias-controlled multiplex PCR. As for how the authors treated the data: Within the assay, amplification of reference gene primers was used to estimate how many nucleated cells each sample contained. Sequence reads were collapsed and filtered to measure the absolute abundance of every unique TCRbeta CDR3 rearrangement. Productive Simpson clonality was computed per sample as the square root of Simpson's diversity index over productive rearrangements. Here the immuneACCESS table is served through TCRdb, limited to in-frame sequences with V and J called. Missing clones are a known gap in these copies; in checked studies unresolved V genes cover under half, and the rest lacks a known reason. The D gene and trimming were derived from the DNA, and the V and J assignments and clone size from that table. The sample profile shows 200,000 to 250,000 clones; 75% to 90% of them were found once. Jointly, the top ten make up about 3.3% of the sample.

General study outcomes and caveats: How much clinical and demographic metadata was included differed by source and by participant, and the metadata was provided uncurated.

For this clone: The specificity of this receptor is unknown. No much larger clonotype is one base removed from it; base qualities were not supplied.

What was sequenced was PBMCs or T cells enriched from blood (not recorded which). The sequence was collected from a young woman in a cohort exposed to, infected with or recovered from COVID-19 (not recorded which). The sequence links TRBV6-1 to TRBJ1-4; TRBD1 is a weak D gene call, 6 bases matching. The nucleotides are TGTGCCAGCAGTGAAGTTCAGGGGACAACTAATGAAAAACTGTTTTTT. It codes for CASSEVQGTTNEKLFF.